This T cell receptor beta chain was identified in a study of chemoradiotherapy in HPV16-positive cancers. Regarding the study as a whole: During treatment, candidate HPV-specific clones and E7-related motifs expanded in tumor.

Sequenced by immunoSEQ multiplex PCR; TCRdb stores in-frame clones only, minus some. This table holds around 22,000 clones, 92% found once. Repertoires were sampled repeatedly during chemoradiotherapy. This clone showed up just once. The antigen is unknown. The CDR3 runs 16 residues. Trimming at V came to 2 bases and at J to 6 bases, leaving 6 bases not matched to a gene. Germline CDR1 reads LNHNV; CDR2 reads YYDKDF (reference sequence). The material sequenced was blood, taken from a patient who underwent chemoradiotherapy. The V gene is TRBV15, the J gene TRBJ2-1; 11 nucleotides line up with TRBD2. The clonotype was recovered from a human donor with HPV-associated anogenital cancer. CDR3 amino acids: CATSRSGLAEINEQFF. The DNA for the CDR3 is TGTGCCACCAGCAGATCGGGACTAGCGGAAATCAATGAGCAGTTCTTC.